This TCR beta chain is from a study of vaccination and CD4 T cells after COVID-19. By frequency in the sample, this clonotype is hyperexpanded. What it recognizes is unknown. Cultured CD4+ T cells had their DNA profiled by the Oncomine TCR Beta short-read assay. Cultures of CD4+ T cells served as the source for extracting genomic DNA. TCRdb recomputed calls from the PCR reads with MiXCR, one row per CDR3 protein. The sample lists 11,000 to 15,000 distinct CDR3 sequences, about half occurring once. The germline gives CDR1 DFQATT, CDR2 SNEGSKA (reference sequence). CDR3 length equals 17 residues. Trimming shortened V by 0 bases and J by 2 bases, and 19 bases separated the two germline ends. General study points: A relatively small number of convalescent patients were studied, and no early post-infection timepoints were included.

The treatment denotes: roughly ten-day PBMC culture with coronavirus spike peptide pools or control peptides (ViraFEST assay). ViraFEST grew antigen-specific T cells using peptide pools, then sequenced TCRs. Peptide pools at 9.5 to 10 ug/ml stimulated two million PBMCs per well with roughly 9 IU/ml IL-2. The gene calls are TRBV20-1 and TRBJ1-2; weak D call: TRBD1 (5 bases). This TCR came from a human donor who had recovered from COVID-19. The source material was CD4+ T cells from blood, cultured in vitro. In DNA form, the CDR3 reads TGCAGTGCTAGAGATCCCCGGGGTGCAGGGTTCAACTATGGCTACACCTTC. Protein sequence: CSARDPRGAGFNYGYTF.